The present T cell receptor beta chain was sequenced within a study of blood T cell repertoires in COVID-19. Study summary: COVID-19 samples from acute and convalescent phases originated in the United States, Italy and Spain.

Germline V CDR1 and CDR2: SNHLY, FYNNEI. The length of the CDR3 is 14 residues. V lost 5 bases and J 0 bases, leaving 10 bases between the germline ends. Profiling relied on immunoSEQ multiplex PCR, and the TCRdb table lists in-frame clones only, not all of them. The sample comprises around 180,000 clones, under 90% of which are singletons, and approximately 10% rests with the top ten. The genes are TRBV2 and TRBJ2-5; a weak D match, TRBD1 (5 bases). The clonotype originates from a woman older than 75 with active or convalescent COVID-19. The source material was peripheral blood. CDR3 DNA sequence: TGTGCCAGCAGTCATGACAGAAACCAAGAGACCCAGTACTTC. As protein: CASSHDRNQETQYF.